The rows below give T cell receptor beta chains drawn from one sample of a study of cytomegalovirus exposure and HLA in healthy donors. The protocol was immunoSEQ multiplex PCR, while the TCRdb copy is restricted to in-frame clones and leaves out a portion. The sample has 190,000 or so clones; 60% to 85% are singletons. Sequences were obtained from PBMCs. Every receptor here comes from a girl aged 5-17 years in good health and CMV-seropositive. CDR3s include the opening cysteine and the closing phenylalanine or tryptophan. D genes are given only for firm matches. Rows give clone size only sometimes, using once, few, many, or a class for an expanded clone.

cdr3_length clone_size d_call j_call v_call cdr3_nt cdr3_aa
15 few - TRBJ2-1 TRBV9 TGTGCCAGCAGCGTAGAGGGACTTCCGTCCAATGAGCAGTTCTTC CASSVEGLPSNEQFF
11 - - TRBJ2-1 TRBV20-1 TGCAGTGCTGAACAGGACAATGAGCAGTTCTTC CSAEQDNEQFF
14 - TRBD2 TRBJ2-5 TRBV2 TGTGCCAGCAGTGATCAGCGGGGGGGTGAGACCCAGTACTTC CASSDQRGGETQYF
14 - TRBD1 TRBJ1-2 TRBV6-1 TGTGCCAGCGGATTGGCCGGGACAGGGGAAGGCTACACCTTC CASGLAGTGEGYTF
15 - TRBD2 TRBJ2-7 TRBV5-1 TGCGCCAGCAGCTTGGGACTAGCGGAAGTAGGCGAGCAGTACTTC CASSLGLAEVGEQYF
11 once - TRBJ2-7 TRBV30 TGTGCTCTGGGGCTCGCCTACGAGCAGTACTTC CALGLAYEQYF
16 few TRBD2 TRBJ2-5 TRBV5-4 TGTGCCAGCAGCCATCGACTAGCGGGAGGCCAAGAGACCCAGTACTTC CASSHRLAGGQETQYF
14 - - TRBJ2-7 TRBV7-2 TGTGCCAGCAGCCCTGATACGGGTCCCTACGAGCAGTACTTC CASSPDTGPYEQYF
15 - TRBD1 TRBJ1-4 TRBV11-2 TGTGCCAGCAGCTTAGAAACAGGGGTTTCTGAAAAACTGTTTTTT CASSLETGVSEKLFF
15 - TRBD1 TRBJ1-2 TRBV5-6 TGTGCCAGCAGCTTGGAGGACAGGGGTGGCTATGGCTACACCTTC CASSLEDRGGYGYTF
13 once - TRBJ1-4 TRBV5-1 TGCGCCAGCAGCTTACGGACGGGGGAAAAACTGTTTTTT CASSLRTGEKLFF
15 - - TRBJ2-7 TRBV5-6 TGTGCCAGCAGCTTGGGGGGGGACCCTTCCTACGAGCAGTACTTC CASSLGGDPSYEQYF
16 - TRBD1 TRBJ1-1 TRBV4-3 TGCGCCAGCAGCCAGGCCCGGGACAGGGGGTTCACTGAAGCTTTCTTT CASSQARDRGFTEAFF
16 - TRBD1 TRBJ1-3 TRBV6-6 TGTGCCAGCAGTTACCGGGACAGGGGGCTAGGAAACACCATATATTTT CASSYRDRGLGNTIYF
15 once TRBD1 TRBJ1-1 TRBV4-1 TGCGCCAGCAGCTCGAGCGGGACAGGGTACACTGAAGCTTTCTTT CASSSSGTGYTEAFF
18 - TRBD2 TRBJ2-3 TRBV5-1 TGCGCCAGCAGCTCCCCGGGACTAGCGGGGGGGCGGGGAGATACGCAGTATTTT CASSSPGLAGGRGDTQYF
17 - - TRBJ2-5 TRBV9 TGTGCCAGCAGCGTATCTGCGGCCCCTAGCGAAACGGAGACCCAGTACTTC CASSVSAAPSETETQYF
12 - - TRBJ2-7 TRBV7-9 TGTGCCAGCAGCTTGAACTTATACGAGCAGTACTTC CASSLNLYEQYF
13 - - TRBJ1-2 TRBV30 TGTGCCTGGAGTGCCTATGAAGGGGGAGGCTACACCTTC CAWSAYEGGGYTF
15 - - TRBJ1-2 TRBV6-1 TGTGCCAGCAGTGACGCCAGGGCCGTCATCTATGGCTACACCTTC CASSDARAVIYGYTF
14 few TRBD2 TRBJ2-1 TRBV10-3 TGTGCCATCGCGGGTTCTAGCGGGATAGTTGAGCAGTTCTTC CAIAGSSGIVEQFF
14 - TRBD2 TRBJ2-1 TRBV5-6 TGTGCCAGCAGCTGGGGACTAGCCCACAATGAGCAGTTCTTC CASSWGLAHNEQFF
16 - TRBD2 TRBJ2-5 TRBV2 TGTGCCAGCAGTGAAGGACTAGCGGGGGATCTTGAGACCCAGTACTTC CASSEGLAGDLETQYF
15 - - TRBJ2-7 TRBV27 TGTGCCAGCAGTCCGGAAAGGGGGGGCAGCTACGAGCAGTACTTC CASSPERGGSYEQYF
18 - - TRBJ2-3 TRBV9 TGTGCCAGCAGCGTAGACCCGCAAGGGGAACGCTCTGGGGATACGCAGTATTTT CASSVDPQGERSGDTQYF
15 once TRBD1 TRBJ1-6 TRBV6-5 TGTGCCAGCAGTTACTCTGACAGGGTGTCTTCACCCCTCCACTTT CASSYSDRVSSPLHF
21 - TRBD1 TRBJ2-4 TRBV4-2 TGTGCCAGCAGCCAAGATCGGGGTAGGGCAGGGGGCCCTGAGACCAAAAACATTCAGTACTTC CASSQDRGRAGGPETKNIQYF
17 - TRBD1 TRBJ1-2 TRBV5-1 TGCGCCAGCAGCTTCGGACAGGGGGTTAATAGGGATGATGGCTACACCTTC CASSFGQGVNRDDGYTF
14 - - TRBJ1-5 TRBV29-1 TGCAGCGTTGAGCGTACAGGGAAGGATCAGCCCCAGCATTTT CSVERTGKDQPQHF
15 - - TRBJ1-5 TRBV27 TGTGCCAGCAGTTTAGCTGGAGATAGCAATCAGCCCCAGCATTTT CASSLAGDSNQPQHF
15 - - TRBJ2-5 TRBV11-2 TGTGCCAGCAGCTTATGGGGCGGGACGAAAGAGACCCAGTACTTC CASSLWGGTKETQYF
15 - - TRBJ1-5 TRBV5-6 TGTGCCAGCAGCTTTGGGCAAACTAGCAATCAGCCCCAGCATTTT CASSFGQTSNQPQHF
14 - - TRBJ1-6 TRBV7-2 TGTGCCAGCAGCCCGTCGGGAGAACGGTCACCCCTCCACTTT CASSPSGERSPLHF
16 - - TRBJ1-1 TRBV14 TGTGCCAGCAGCCAAGGAATTCAAGGGGCATACACTGAAGCTTTCTTT CASSQGIQGAYTEAFF
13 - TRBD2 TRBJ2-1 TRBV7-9 TGTGCCAGCAGCCTTCGGGGGGACAATGAGCAGTTCTTC CASSLRGDNEQFF
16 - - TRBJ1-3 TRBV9 TGTGCCAGCAGCGTAGGGGCGAGTCTCTCTGGAAACACCATATATTTT CASSVGASLSGNTIYF
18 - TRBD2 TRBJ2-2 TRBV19 TGTGCCAGTACCCCAAGGGGCGGGGGGGCTCGGAACACCGGGGAGCTGTTTTTT CASTPRGGGARNTGELFF
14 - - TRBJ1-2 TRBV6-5 TGTGCCAGCAGACCCGGGTATTTCTACTATGGCTACACCTTC CASRPGYFYYGYTF
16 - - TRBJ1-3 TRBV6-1 TGTGCCAGCAGTGAAGCGCTACTCGGCTCTGGAAACACCATATATTTT CASSEALLGSGNTIYF
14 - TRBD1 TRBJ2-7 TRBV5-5 TGTGCCAGCAGCTACACCGGGACAGACTACGAGCAGTACTTC CASSYTGTDYEQYF
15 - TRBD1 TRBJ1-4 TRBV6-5 TGTGCCAGCAGCAGCCTCCAGGGGGGAAAGGAAAAACTGTTTTTT CASSSLQGGKEKLFF
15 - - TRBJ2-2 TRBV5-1 TGCGCCAGCAGCTTGAACAGGGAGACAACCGGGGAGCTGTTTTTT CASSLNRETTGELFF
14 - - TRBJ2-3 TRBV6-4 TGTGCCAGCAGTCCGGACTTCACTGACGATACGCAGTATTTT CASSPDFTDDTQYF
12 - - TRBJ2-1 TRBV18 TGTGCCAGCTCACCGACAGGAGGTGAGCAGTTCTTC CASSPTGGEQFF
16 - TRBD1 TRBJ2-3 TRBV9 TGTGCCAGCAGCCCGTGGACAGGGGGTGGGACAGATACGCAGTATTTT CASSPWTGGGTDTQYF
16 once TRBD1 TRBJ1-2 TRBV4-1 TGCGCCAGCAGTCAAGGGGACAGCCGGTTATTATATGGCTACACCTTC CASSQGDSRLLYGYTF
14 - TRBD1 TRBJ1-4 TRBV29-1 TGCAGCGTCGCGCCCAGGGGGCTAAGGGAAAAACTGTTTTTT CSVAPRGLREKLFF
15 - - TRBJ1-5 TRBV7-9 TGTGCCAGCAGCCTGGGGGCAGGGCAAAATCAGCCCCAGCATTTT CASSLGAGQNQPQHF
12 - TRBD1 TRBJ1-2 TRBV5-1 TGCGCCAGCAAGACAGGGGGCTTTGGCTACACCTTC CASKTGGFGYTF
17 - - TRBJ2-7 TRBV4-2 TGTGCCAGCAGCCAAGACGTGAGAGGACTGGGCTCCTACGAGCAGTACTTC CASSQDVRGLGSYEQYF
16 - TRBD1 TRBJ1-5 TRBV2 TGTGCCAGCAGGGGGACAGGGAAAGGGAGCAATCAGCCCCAGCATTTT CASRGTGKGSNQPQHF
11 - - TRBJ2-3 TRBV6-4 TGTGCCAGCAGTGATCGGGATACGCAGTATTTT CASSDRDTQYF